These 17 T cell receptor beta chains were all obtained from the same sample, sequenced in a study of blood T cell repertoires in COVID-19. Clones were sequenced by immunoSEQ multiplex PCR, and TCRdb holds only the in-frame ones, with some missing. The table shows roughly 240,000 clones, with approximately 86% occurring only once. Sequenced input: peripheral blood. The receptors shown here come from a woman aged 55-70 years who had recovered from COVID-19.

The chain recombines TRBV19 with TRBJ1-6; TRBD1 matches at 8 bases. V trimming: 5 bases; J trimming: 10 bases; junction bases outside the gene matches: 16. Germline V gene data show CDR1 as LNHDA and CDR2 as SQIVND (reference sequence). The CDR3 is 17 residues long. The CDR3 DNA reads TGTGCCAGTAGTCCCCCACAGGGGGGGATCGTTCCATCACCCCTCCACTTT. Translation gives CASSPPQGGIVPSPLHF.

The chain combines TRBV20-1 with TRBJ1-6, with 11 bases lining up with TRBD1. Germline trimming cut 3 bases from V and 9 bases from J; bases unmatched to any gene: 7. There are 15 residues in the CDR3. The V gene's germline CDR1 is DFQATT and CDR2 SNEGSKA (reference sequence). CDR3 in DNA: TGCAGTGCTAGTTGGACAGGGGGCGAGGGTTCACCCCTCCACTTT. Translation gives CSASWTGGEGSPLHF.

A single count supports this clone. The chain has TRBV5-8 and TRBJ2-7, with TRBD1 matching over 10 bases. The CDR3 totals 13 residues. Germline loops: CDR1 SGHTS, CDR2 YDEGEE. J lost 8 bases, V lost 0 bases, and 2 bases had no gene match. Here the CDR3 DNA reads TGTGCCAGCAGCTTGGGGGACAGGGGTCAGCAGTACTTC. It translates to CASSLGDRGQQYF.

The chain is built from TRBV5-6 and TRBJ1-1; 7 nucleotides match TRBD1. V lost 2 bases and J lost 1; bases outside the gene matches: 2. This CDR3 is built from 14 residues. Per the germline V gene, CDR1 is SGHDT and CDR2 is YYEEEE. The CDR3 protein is CASSLGQANTEAFF. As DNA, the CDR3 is TGTGCCAGCAGCTTAGGACAGGCGAACACTGAAGCTTTCTTT. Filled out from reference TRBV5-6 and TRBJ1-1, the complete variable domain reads DAGVTQSPTHLIKTRGQQVTLRCSPKSGHDTVSWYQQALGQGPQFIFQYYEEEERQRGNFPDRFSGHQFPNYSSELNVNALLLGDSALYLCASSLGQANTEAFFGQGTRLTVV.

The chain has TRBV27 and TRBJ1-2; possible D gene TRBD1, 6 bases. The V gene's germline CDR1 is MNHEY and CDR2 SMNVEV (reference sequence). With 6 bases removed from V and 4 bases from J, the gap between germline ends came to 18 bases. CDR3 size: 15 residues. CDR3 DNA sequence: TGTGCCAGCAGAAAAACAGGGACCGGAGGCTATGGCTACACCTTC. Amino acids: CASRKTGTGGYGYTF.

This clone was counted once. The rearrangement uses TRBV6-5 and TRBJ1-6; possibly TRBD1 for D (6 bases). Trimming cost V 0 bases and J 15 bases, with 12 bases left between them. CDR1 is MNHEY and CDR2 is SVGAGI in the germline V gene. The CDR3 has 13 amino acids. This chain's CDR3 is CASSYSTGTFLHF. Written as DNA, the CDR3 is TGTGCCAGCAGTTACTCTACCGGGACATTCCTCCACTTT.

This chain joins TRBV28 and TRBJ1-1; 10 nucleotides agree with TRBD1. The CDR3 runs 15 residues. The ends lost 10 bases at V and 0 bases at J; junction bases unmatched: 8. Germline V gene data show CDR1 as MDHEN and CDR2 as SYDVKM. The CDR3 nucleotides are TGTGCCACCCAGGACAGGGGGTCCCTGAACACTGAAGCTTTCTTT. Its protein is CATQDRGSLNTEAFF.

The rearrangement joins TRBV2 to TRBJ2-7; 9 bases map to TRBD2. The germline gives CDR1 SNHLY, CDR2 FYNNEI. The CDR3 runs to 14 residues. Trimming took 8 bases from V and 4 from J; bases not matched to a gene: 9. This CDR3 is CASLGQRGVYEQYF. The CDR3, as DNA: TGTGCCAGCCTGGGACAGCGGGGGGTTTACGAGCAGTACTTC.

Here the CDR3 reads CASSSFSGTYNEQFF. The CDR3 nucleotides read TGTGCCAGCAGCTCCTTTTCCGGGACCTACAATGAGCAGTTCTTC. The chain employs TRBV3-1 (or the pseudogene TRBV3-2) and TRBJ2-1; D is perhaps TRBD2 (5 bases). V dropped 5 bases and J dropped 2 bases, with 13 bases sitting between them. From germline, CDR1 is LGHDT and CDR2 YNNKEL (reference sequence). The CDR3 runs to 15 residues.

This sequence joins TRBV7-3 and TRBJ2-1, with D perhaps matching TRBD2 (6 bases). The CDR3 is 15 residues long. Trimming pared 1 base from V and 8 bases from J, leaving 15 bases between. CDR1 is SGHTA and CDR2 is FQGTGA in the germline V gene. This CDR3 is CASSLIAGIMDEQFF. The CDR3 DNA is TGTGCCAGCAGCTTAATCGCGGGGATTATGGATGAGCAGTTCTTC.

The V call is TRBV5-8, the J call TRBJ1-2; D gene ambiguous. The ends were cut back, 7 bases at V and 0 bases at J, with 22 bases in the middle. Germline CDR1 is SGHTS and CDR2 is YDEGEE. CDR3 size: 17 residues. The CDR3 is CASHPPMSRRANYGYTF. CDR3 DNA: TGTGCCAGCCACCCTCCTATGAGTCGACGGGCTAACTATGGCTACACCTTC.

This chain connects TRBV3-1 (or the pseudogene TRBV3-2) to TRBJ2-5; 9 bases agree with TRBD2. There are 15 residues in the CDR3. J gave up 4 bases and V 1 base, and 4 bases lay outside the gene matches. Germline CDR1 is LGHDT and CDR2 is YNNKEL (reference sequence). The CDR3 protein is CASSQGGGVTETQYF. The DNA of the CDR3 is TGTGCCAGCAGCCAAGGCGGGGGGGTTACAGAGACCCAGTACTTC.

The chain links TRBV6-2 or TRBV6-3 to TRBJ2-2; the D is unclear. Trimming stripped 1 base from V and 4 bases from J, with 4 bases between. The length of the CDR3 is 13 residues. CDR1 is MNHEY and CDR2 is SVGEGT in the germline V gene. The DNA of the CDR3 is TGTGCCAGCAGTTACTATATCACCGGGGAGCTGTTTTTT. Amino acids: CASSYYITGELFF.

The CDR3 nucleotides are TGTGCCAGCACCGCGGGAGGGAAGGGCGAGCAGTACTTC. Translating gives CASTAGGKGEQYF. This chain links TRBV9 with TRBJ2-7; 9 bases align to TRBD2. From germline, CDR1 is SGDLS and CDR2 YYNGEE. With V trimmed by 6 bases and J by 6 bases, 7 bases remained unmatched. The length of the CDR3 is 13 residues.

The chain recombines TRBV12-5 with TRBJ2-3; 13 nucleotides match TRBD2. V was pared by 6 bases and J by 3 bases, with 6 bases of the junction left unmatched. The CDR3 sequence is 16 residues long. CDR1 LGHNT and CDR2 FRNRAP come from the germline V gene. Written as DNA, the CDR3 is TGTGCTAGTGGCCAAGGGACTAGCGGGGCTACAGATACGCAGTATTTT. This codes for CASGQGTSGATDTQYF.

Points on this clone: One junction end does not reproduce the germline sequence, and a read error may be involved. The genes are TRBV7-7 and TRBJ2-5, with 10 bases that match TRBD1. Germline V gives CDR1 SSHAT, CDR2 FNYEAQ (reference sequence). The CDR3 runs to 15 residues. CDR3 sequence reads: CASSIGGTGEETQYF. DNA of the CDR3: TGTGCTAGCAGCATAGGCGGGACAGGGGAAGAGACCCAGTACTTC.

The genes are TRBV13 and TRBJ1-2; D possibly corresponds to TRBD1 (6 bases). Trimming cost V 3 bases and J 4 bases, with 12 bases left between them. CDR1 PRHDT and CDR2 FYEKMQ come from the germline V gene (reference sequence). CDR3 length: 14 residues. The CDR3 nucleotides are TGTGCCAGCAGCTTTACAGGGTTCCCCTATGGCTACACCTTC. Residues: CASSFTGFPYGYTF.